One sample yielded the 22 T cell receptor beta chains listed below, sequenced in a study of post-analysis software for immune sequencing data (dated by TCRdb to between 2014 and 2017). These receptors are not linked to any known antigen. Findings and caveats that apply to the study as a whole: Four to six TRBV segments, including TRBV5-6, TRBV5-1 and TRBV20-1, were significantly more frequent in patients than controls.

The method behind the library was PCR. TCRdb records Illumina HiSeq 2500 as the sequencer. To reduce PCR and sequencing biases, unique molecular identifiers were incorporated into the TCR beta cDNA libraries. TCRdb took the public reads, trimmed them with fastp at Q25, ran MiXCR for clone calling and kept in-frame beta chains. Identical CDR3 proteins give one entry, which carries the most common genes and DNA. The sample profile shows around 770,000 distinct CDR3 sequences; around 46% of them were found once. 4.9% of the sample is taken by the ten largest. Sequencing was done on a sample of blood. Receptors originate from a girl aged 5-17 years with multiple sclerosis.

The chain links TRBV10-3 to TRBJ1-5; D is uncertain. Trimming stripped 10 bases from V and 4 bases from J, with 11 bases between. The CDR3 covers 12 residues. The germline V gene has CDR1 ENHRY and CDR2 SYGVKD. The CDR3 bases are TGTGCCACCACCGACGGGAATCAGCCCCAGCATTTT. Protein: CATTDGNQPQHF.

This chain links TRBV5-1 with TRBJ2-1; D is possibly TRBD2 (8 bases). This CDR3 has 16 residues. Germline assignment: CDR1 SGHRS and CDR2 YFSETQ. V lost 4 bases, J lost 9 bases, and 23 bases lay in between. As DNA, the CDR3 is TGCGCCAGCAGCGACAGGGCCGAGCGGGAGAAGGGTGAGCAGTTCTTC. It specifies CASSDRAEREKGEQFF.

The V call is TRBV20-1, the J call TRBJ2-7; 7 nucleotides align to TRBD1. With V trimmed by 3 bases and J by 9 bases, 20 bases remained unmatched. Germline V gene lookup returns CDR1 DFQATT and CDR2 SNEGSKA (reference sequence). This CDR3 spans 16 amino acids. CDR3 nucleotides: TGCAGTGCTAGGATGGGAACAGGGGCGTGGACGAGCGGGCAGTACTTC. Translated: CSARMGTGAWTSGQYF.

The CDR3 reads CASSLYGTSRTDTQYF. DNA of the CDR3: TGTGCCAGCAGCTTATACGGGACCAGTCGGACAGATACGCAGTATTTT. V gene TRBV7-2 combines with J gene TRBJ2-3, with D perhaps assigned TRBD1 or TRBD2 (5 bases each). CDR3 length: 16 residues. Trimming left V 2 bases short and J 3 bases short, with 15 bases between. Germline V gives CDR1 SGHTA, CDR2 FQGNSA.

This clonotype was observed many times. V gene TRBV29-1 combines with J gene TRBJ2-6; D unresolved. CDR1 is SQVTM and CDR2 is ANQGSEA in the germline V gene. The CDR3 has 13 residues. Deletions cut 5 bases from V and 1 base from J, with 6 bases between. DNA for the CDR3: TGCAGCGTTACTGGATCTGGGGCCAACGTCCTGACTTTC. Protein product: CSVTGSGANVLTF. Variable domain in full (rest from reference TRBV29-1 and TRBJ2-6): SAVISQKPSRDICQRGTSLTIQCQVDSQVTMMFWYRQQPGQSLTLIATANQGSEATYESGFVIDKFPISRPNLTFSTLTVSNMSPEDSSIYLCSVTGSGANVLTFGAGSRLTVL.

This clonotype appeared a few times. This chain links TRBV6-6 with TRBJ2-5; 10 bases align to TRBD2. This CDR3 contains 13 residues. Germline CDR1 reads MNHNY; CDR2 reads SVGAGI (reference sequence). The V segment lost 7 bases and the J segment 11 bases; nucleotides outside the gene matches: 10. CDR3 amino acids: CASIRAGGLEQYF. CDR3 nucleotides: TGTGCCAGCATACGAGCGGGAGGGCTAGAGCAGTACTTC.

A few counts support this clonotype. The rearrangement links TRBV20-1 to TRBJ2-7; 8 bases map to TRBD2. Germline CDR1 DFQATT, CDR2 SNEGSKA (reference sequence). The CDR3 is made up of 15 amino acids. The junction had 5 bases not matched to a gene; V was cut back by 1 base and J by 0 bases. CDR3 coding DNA: TGCAGTGCTAGAGGGCAGCGGGAGCCCTCCTACGAGCAGTACTTC. Translating gives CSARGQREPSYEQYF.

This clonotype appeared a few times. The gene calls are TRBV6-2 or TRBV6-3 and TRBJ2-7; TRBD2 might be the D (5 bases). Trimming took off 8 bases at V and 2 bases at J, with 16 bases between the two ends. Per germline, CDR1 MNHEY and CDR2 SVGEGT. The CDR3 covers 14 residues. CDR3 residues: CASYGEGYPYEQYF. The DNA for the CDR3 is TGTGCCAGCTACGGGGAAGGGTATCCCTACGAGCAGTACTTC.

This sequence joins TRBV30 and TRBJ1-1; 7 positions match TRBD1. The CDR3 runs 16 residues. CDR1 and CDR2 (germline): GTSNPN, SVGIG (reference sequence). Unmatched junction bases numbered 10, after V lost 3 bases and J lost 0 bases. The DNA of the CDR3 is TGTGCCTGGAGCCTGAACAGGGGAACTATGAACACTGAAGCTTTCTTT. It yields the protein CAWSLNRGTMNTEAFF.

The genes are TRBV28 and TRBJ2-1; 7 bases map to TRBD2. This CDR3 is built from 14 residues. CDR1 and CDR2 (germline): MDHEN, SYDVKM. The ends lost 5 bases at V and 7 bases at J; junction bases unmatched: 8. CDR3: CASSAWEGVNEQFF. CDR3 in DNA: TGTGCCAGCAGTGCGTGGGAGGGAGTGAATGAGCAGTTCTTC.

The chain links TRBV9 to TRBJ2-5; D remains unclear. Near its end, the DNA agrees better with TRBJ2-7, so the J call may be wrong. The CDR3 runs to 13 residues. In germline, CDR1 is SGDLS, CDR2 YYNGEE. CDR3 loop: CASSRTAWGEQYF. CDR3 bases: TGTGCCAGCAGCCGGACCGCTTGGGGCGAGCAGTACTTC.

This chain links TRBV6-2 or TRBV6-3 with TRBJ1-5; 8 nucleotides match TRBD1. The germline V gene encodes CDR1 MNHEY and CDR2 SVGEGT. After removal of 2 bases from V and 6 bases from J, the junction contained 6 bases not matched to a gene. This CDR3 has 15 residues. This CDR3 reads CASSYMDRVTQPQHF. CDR3 coding DNA: TGTGCCAGCAGTTACATGGACAGGGTGACTCAGCCCCAGCATTTT.

This clonotype turned up a few times. The V call is TRBV19, the J call TRBJ2-3, with D unresolved. V lost 5 bases and J 7 bases, leaving 13 bases between the germline ends. The CDR3 has 13 amino acids. CDR1 and CDR2 from the germline V gene are LNHDA and SQIVND (reference sequence). The CDR3 DNA reads TGTGCCAGTAGTCGGTCCGGTTGGAATACGCAGTATTTT. Protein sequence: CASSRSGWNTQYF.

The chain is built from TRBV6-6 and TRBJ1-2; TRBD1 might be the D (5 bases). Germline V lookup: CDR1 MNHNY, CDR2 SVGAGI (reference sequence). Deletions cut 5 bases from V and 6 bases from J, with 22 bases between. The CDR3 is 16 residues long. In DNA form, the CDR3 reads TGTGCCAGCAGTCCAGCGCTCAGGGATTGGGGGAATGGCTACACCTTC. It yields the protein CASSPALRDWGNGYTF.

This clonotype was recorded once. The chain is built from TRBV5-1 and TRBJ2-7; 9 bases match TRBD1. The J call may be mistaken, given a closer DNA end match to TRBJ2-5. The CDR3 length is 16 residues. CDR1 is SGHRS and CDR2 is YFSETQ in the germline V gene. The CDR3 is CASSLEDRGALETQYF. CDR3 in DNA: TGCGCCAGCAGCTTGGAGGACAGGGGTGCCCTGGAGACCCAGTACTTC.

This clonotype appeared a few times. This chain uses TRBV5-1 with TRBJ1-6; possible D gene TRBD1, 5 bases. The V end was cut by 1 base, the J end by 7 bases, with 15 bases between. This CDR3 has 16 amino acids. Germline V gene lookup returns CDR1 SGHRS and CDR2 YFSETQ. The CDR3 sequence: CASSLSVVDKNSPLHF. The CDR3 DNA follows: TGCGCCAGCAGCTTGAGTGTGGTGGACAAGAATTCACCCCTCCACTTT.

The chain links TRBV11-2 to TRBJ2-7; D unresolved. The J call may be faulty, since TRBJ2-5 better matches the DNA end. This CDR3 has 11 amino acids. Per germline, CDR1 SGHAT and CDR2 FQNNGV. The CDR3 region has the DNA TGTGCCAGCAGTTTTGGCCAGACCCAGTACTTC. It codes for CASSFGQTQYF.

The chain couples TRBV4-3 to TRBJ2-7; 8 positions match TRBD1. CDR1 LGHNA and CDR2 YSLEER come from the germline V gene. V shed 5 bases and J 3 bases; nucleotides not matched to a gene: 9. This CDR3 has 15 amino acids. CDR3 region: CASSARQGANYEQYF. The CDR3 DNA reads as TGCGCCAGCAGCGCTAGGCAGGGGGCTAACTACGAGCAGTACTTC.

V is TRBV5-1 and J is TRBJ2-7, with 9 bases identical to TRBD2. The CDR3 loop spans 14 amino acids. Trimming cost V 1 base and J 5 bases; bases outside gene matches: 4. Looked up from germline, CDR1 is SGHRS and CDR2 is YFSETQ. The CDR3 protein is CASSLRLAENEQYF. In nucleotides, the CDR3 is TGCGCCAGCAGCTTGAGACTAGCGGAGAACGAGCAGTACTTC.

Here the CDR3 reads CAISGDYEQYF. CDR3 DNA sequence: TGTGCCATCTCGGGAGACTACGAGCAGTACTTC. This rearrangement joins TRBV10-3 to TRBJ2-4; TRBD2 is a possible D gene (6 bases). The J call is doubtful: the DNA matches TRBJ2-7 better. The germline gives CDR1 ENHRY, CDR2 SYGVKD. The CDR3 extends over 11 amino acids.

J is TRBJ1-5 and V is TRBV20-1; D is unclear. The CDR3 covers 13 residues. Deletions cut 5 bases from V and 0 bases from J, with 8 bases between. CDR1 and CDR2 (germline): DFQATT, SNEGSKA (reference sequence). The CDR3 here is CSAGEYSNQPQHF. CDR3 nucleotide sequence: TGCAGTGCTGGGGAATATAGCAATCAGCCCCAGCATTTT.

The J gene is TRBJ1-2, the V gene TRBV20-1; D may be TRBD1 (5 bases). The ends were cut back, 4 bases at V and 8 bases at J, with 11 bases in the middle. CDR1 DFQATT and CDR2 SNEGSKA come from the germline V gene (reference sequence). This CDR3 contains 11 residues. The CDR3 loop is CSATRGEGYTF. The DNA for the CDR3 is TGCAGTGCTACCCGGGGGGAAGGCTACACCTTC.